This T cell receptor beta chain is from a study of shared clonotypes between healthy human individuals. V gave up 4 bases and J gave up 2 bases, with 15 bases separating them. The CDR3 has 15 residues. The germline gives CDR1 SGHDT, CDR2 YYEEEE. The method was immunoSEQ multiplex PCR; TCRdb's version includes in-frame clones alone and lacks a portion of them. The table includes about 2.4 million clones, 80% to 95% detected once. Nashville, Tennessee was home to all donors, who were Caucasian adults. This TCR was recovered from a man aged 18 to 29 in good health. Some clones in this sample may be carry-over from other donors' samples. This chain links TRBV5-6 with TRBJ2-5; possibly TRBD2 for D (5 bases). Sequenced: naive CD4+ T cells from PBMCs. Indicated subset: CD45RA+ positively selected. CDR3 region: CASSLISAMQETQYF. DNA of the CDR3: TGTGCCAGCAGCCTCATTAGCGCTATGCAAGAGACCCAGTACTTC. Using reference TRBV5-6 and TRBJ2-5 for the parts outside the CDR3, the full variable domain is DAGVTQSPTHLIKTRGQQVTLRCSPKSGHDTVSWYQQALGQGPQFIFQYYEEEERQRGNFPDRFSGHQFPNYSSELNVNALLLGDSALYLCASSLISAMQETQYFGPGTRLLVL.